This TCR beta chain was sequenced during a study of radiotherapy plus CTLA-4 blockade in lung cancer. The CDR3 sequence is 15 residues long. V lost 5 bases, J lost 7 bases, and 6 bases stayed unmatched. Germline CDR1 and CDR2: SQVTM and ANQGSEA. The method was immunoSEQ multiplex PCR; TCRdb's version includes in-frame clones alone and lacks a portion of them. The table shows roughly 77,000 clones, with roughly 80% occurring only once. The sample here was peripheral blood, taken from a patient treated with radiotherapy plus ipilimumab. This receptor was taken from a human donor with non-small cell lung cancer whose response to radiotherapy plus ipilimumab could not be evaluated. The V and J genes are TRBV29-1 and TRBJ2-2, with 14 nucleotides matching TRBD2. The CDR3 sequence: CSVYTGLAGGGELFF. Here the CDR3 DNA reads TGCAGCGTTTACACTGGACTAGCGGGAGGCGGGGAGCTGTTTTTT.